Following are 2 T cell receptor beta chains from one sample sequenced in a study of blood T cell repertoires in COVID-19. Data came from immunoSEQ multiplex PCR; TCRdb stores just in-frame clones and leaves some out. Of 400,000 to 500,000 clones detected, 86% appear once; the ten largest clones hold under 1.5%. Sequences were obtained from peripheral blood. Every receptor here comes from a woman aged 30 to 39 with active or convalescent COVID-19.

This chain joins TRBV19 and TRBJ2-3; 10 bases line up with TRBD2. The CDR3 contains 16 residues. Germline values: CDR1 LNHDA, CDR2 SQIVND (reference sequence). V shed 10 bases and J 6 bases; nucleotides not matched to a gene: 16. The CDR3 DNA follows: TGTGCCAACGAGAGGCCCACTAGCGGGGTAACGGATACGCAGTATTTT. Translated: CANERPTSGVTDTQYF. Together with reference TRBV19 and TRBJ2-3, the CDR3 gives the full variable domain: DGGITQSPKYLFRKEGQNVTLSCEQNLNHDAMYWYRQDPGQGLRLIYYSQIVNDFQKGDIAEGYSVSREKKESFPLTVTSAQKNPTAFYLCANERPTSGVTDTQYFGPGTRLTVL.

The chain joins TRBV5-1 to TRBJ1-6, with 7 bases matching TRBD1. Germline CDR1 is SGHRS and CDR2 is YFSETQ. Trimming cost V 2 bases and J 5 bases; bases outside gene matches: 10. CDR3 length equals 17 residues. The CDR3 nucleotides read TGCGCCAGCAGCTTCGCGCCCGGGACAGCCGATAATTCACCCCTCCACTTT. It yields the protein CASSFAPGTADNSPLHF.